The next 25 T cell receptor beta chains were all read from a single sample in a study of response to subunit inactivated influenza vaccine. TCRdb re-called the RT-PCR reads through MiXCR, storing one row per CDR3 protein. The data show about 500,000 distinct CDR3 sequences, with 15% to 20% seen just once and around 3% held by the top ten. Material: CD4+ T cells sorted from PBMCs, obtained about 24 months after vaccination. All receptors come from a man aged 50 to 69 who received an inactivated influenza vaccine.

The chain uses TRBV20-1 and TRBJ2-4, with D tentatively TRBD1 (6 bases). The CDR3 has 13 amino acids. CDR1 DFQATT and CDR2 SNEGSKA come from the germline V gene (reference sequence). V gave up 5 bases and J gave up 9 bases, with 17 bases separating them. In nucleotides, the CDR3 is TGCAGTGCTGACGTTGGGGGCCGGAGCATTCAGTACTTC. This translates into CSADVGGRSIQYF.

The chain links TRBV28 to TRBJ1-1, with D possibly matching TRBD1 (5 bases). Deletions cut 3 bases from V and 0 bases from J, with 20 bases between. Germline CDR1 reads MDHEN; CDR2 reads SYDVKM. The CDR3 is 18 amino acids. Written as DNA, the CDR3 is TGTGCCAGCAGTTTCCTACCCGAAGGGAAGGGGATGAACACTGAAGCTTTCTTT. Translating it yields CASSFLPEGKGMNTEAFF.

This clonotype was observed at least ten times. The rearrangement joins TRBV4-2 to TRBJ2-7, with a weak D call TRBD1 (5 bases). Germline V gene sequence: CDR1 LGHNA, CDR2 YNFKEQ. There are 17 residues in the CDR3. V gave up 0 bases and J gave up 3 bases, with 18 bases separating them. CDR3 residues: CASSQDAVGHSLYEQYF. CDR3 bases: TGTGCCAGCAGCCAAGACGCCGTTGGACACTCCCTCTACGAGCAGTACTTC.

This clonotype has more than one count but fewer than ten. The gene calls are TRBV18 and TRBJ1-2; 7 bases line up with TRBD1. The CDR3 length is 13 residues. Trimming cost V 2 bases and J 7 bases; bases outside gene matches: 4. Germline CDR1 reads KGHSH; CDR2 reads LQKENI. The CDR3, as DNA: TGTGCCAGCTCACCAAGGCCAGGGGGTGGCTACACCTTC. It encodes CASSPRPGGGYTF.

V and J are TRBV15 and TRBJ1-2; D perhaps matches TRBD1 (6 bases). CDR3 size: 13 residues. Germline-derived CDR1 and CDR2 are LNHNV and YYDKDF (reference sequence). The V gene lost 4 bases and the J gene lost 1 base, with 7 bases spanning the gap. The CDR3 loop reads CATSIQGNYGYTF. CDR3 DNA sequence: TGTGCCACCAGCATACAGGGTAACTATGGCTACACCTTC.

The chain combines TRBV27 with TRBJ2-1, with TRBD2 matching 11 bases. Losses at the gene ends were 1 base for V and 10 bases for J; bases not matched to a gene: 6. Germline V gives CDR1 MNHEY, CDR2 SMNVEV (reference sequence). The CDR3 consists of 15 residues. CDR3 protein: CASSLFLAGGGEQFF. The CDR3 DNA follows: TGTGCCAGCAGTTTATTTCTAGCGGGGGGCGGGGAGCAGTTCTTC.

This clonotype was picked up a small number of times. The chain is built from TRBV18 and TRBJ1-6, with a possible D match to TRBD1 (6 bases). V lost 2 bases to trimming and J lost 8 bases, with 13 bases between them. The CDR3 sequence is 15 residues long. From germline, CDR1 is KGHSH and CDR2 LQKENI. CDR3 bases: TGTGCCAGCTCACCAAGGCCAGGGGCGGATTCACCCCTCCACTTT. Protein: CASSPRPGADSPLHF.

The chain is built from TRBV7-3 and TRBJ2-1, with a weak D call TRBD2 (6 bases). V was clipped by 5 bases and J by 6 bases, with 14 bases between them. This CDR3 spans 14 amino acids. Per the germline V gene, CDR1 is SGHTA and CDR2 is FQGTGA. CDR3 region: CASSPGTSANEQFF. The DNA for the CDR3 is TGTGCCAGCAGCCCGGGGACTTCCGCCAATGAGCAGTTCTTC.

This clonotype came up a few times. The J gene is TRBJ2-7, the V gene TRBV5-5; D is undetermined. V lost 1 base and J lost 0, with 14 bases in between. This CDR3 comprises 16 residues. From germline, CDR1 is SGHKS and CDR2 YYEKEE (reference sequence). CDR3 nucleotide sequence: TGTGCCAGCAGCTTGAGTCGTAACCGGATCTCCTACGAGCAGTACTTC. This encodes CASSLSRNRISYEQYF.

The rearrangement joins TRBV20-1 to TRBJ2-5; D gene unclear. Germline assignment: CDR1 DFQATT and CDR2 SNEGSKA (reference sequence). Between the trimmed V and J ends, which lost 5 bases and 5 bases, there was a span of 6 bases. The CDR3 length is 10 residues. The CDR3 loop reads CSAAQETQYF. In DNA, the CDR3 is TGCAGTGCTGCCCAGGAGACCCAGTACTTC.

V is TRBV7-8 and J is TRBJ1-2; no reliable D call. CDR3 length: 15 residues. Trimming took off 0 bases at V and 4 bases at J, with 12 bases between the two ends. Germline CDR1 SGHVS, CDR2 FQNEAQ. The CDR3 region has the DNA TGTGCCAGCAGCTTAGCCCTAGGGTTTGGCTATGGCTACACCTTC. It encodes CASSLALGFGYGYTF.

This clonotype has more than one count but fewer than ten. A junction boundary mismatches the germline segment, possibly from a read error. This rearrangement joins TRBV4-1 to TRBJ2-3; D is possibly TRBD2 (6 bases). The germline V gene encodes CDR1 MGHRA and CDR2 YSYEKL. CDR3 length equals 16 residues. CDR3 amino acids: CASSPLTRRRTYTQYF. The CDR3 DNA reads TGCGCCAGCAGCCCCCTGACTAGACGACGCACATATACGCAGTATTTT.

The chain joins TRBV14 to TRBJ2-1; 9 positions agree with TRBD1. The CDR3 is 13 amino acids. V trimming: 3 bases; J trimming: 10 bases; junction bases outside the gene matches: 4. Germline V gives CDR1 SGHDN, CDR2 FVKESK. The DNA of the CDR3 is TGTGCCAGCAGCCAGACAGGGGGGGACGAGCAGTTCTTC. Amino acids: CASSQTGGDEQFF.

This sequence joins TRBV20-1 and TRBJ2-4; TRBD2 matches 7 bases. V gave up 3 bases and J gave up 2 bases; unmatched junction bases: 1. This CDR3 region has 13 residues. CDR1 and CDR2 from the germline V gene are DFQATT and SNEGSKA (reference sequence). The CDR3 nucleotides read TGCAGTGCTAGCGGGAGGACCAAAAACATTCAGTACTTC. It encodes CSASGRTKNIQYF.

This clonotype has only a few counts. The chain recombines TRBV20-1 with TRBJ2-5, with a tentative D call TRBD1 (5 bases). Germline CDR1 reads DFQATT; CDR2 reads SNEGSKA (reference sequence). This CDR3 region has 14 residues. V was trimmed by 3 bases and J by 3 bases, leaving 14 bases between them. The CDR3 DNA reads TGCAGTGCTAGTGTTGGTGGCAGGGAAGAGACCCAGTACTTC. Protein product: CSASVGGREETQYF.

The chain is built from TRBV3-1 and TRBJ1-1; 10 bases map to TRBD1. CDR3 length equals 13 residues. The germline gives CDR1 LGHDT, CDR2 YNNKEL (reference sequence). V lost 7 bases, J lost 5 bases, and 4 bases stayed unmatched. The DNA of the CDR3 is TGTGCCAGCACCGGACAGGGGGGGACTGAAGCTTTCTTT. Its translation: CASTGQGGTEAFF.

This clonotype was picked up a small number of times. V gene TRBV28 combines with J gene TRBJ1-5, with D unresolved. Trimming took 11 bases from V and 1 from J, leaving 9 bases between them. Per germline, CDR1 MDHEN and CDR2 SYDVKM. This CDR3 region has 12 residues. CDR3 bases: TGTGCCCCCATGAGAAGCAATCAGCCCCAGCATTTT. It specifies CAPMRSNQPQHF.

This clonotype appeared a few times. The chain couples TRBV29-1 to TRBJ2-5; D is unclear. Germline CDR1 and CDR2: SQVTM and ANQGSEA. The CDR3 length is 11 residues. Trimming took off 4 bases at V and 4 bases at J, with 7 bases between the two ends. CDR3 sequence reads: CSVVLLETQYF. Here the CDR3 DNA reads TGCAGCGTTGTCCTATTAGAGACCCAGTACTTC.

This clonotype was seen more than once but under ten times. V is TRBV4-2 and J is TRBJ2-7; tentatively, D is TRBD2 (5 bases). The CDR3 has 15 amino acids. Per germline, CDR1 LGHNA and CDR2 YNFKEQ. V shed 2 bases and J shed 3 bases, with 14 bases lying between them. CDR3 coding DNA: TGTGCCAGCAGCCAACGTCCGGAGGTCTACTACGAGCAGTACTTC. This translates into CASSQRPEVYYEQYF.

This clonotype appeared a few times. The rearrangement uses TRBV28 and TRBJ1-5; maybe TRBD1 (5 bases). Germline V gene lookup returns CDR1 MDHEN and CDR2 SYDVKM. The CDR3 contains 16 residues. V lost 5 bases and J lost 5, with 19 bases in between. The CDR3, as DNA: TGTGCCAGCAGTCCTTCCCGTAAGGGGCGTGATCAGCCCCAGCATTTT. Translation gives CASSPSRKGRDQPQHF.

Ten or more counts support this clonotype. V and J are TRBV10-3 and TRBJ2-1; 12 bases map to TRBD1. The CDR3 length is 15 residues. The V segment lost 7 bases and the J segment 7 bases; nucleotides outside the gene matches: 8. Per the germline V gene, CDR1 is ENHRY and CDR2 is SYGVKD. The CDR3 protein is CAITWGQGAGNEQFF. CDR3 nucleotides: TGTGCCATCACCTGGGGACAGGGGGCCGGTAATGAGCAGTTCTTC.

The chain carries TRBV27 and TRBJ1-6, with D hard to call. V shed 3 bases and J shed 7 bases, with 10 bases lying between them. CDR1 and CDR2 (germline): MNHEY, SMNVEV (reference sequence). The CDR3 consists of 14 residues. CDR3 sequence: CASSFHQMNSPLHF. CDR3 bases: TGTGCCAGCAGTTTCCACCAAATGAATTCACCCCTCCACTTT.

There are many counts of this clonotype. The CDR3 spells CSASPSGRAGEQFF. DNA of the CDR3: TGCAGTGCTAGCCCTAGCGGGAGGGCTGGTGAGCAGTTCTTC. The genes are TRBV20-1 and TRBJ2-1, with 12 bases that match TRBD2. After removal of 3 bases from V and 9 bases from J, the junction contained 6 bases not matched to a gene. From germline, CDR1 is DFQATT and CDR2 SNEGSKA (reference sequence). CDR3 length equals 14 residues.

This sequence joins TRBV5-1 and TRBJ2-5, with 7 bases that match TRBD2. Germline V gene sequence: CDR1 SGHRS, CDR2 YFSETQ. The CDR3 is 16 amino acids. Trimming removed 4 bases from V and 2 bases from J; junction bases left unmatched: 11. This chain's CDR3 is CASSQSAGGWQETQYF. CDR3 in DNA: TGCGCCAGCAGCCAGAGTGCCGGGGGGTGGCAAGAGACCCAGTACTTC.

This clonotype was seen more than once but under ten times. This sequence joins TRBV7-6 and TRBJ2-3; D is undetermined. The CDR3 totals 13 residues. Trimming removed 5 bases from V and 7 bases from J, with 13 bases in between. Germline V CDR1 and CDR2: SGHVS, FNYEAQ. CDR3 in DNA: TGTGCCAGCAGCCTGGACGCGCCGAATACGCAGTATTTT. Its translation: CASSLDAPNTQYF.